The clone carrying this TCR beta chain has more than one count but fewer than ten. Its specificity is unknown. The trim removed 2 bases at V and 7 bases at J, leaving 6 bases unmatched. The CDR3 runs to 14 residues. The germline V gene encodes CDR1 MDHEN and CDR2 SYDVKM. This sample was taken from a study of T cells in Graves' hyperthyroidism and ophthalmopathy. General study points: Most clonotypes expanded in thyroid above 0.001 were likewise present in blood.

Using RNA transcripts as the source, TCR beta CDR3 regions were amplified. The TCR CDR3 first-round RT-PCR relied on the HTBI primer set. TCRdb processed the multiplex PCR reads anew with MiXCR; each CDR3 protein has one entry. The sample contains 250,000 to 350,000 distinct CDR3 sequences, about 20% of which appear only once. The sequence was obtained from a man aged 25 to 40 with Graves' ophthalmopathy. V usage is TRBV28 and J usage is TRBJ2-7; 9 bases map to TRBD1. The sequencing input was blood. The CDR3 coding sequence is TGTGCCAGCAGTTTACCCGGACAGGGGAGGGAGCAGTACTTC. This encodes CASSLPGQGREQYF. Filled out from reference TRBV28 and TRBJ2-7, the complete variable domain reads DVKVTQSSRYLVKRTGEKVFLECVQDMDHENMFWYRQDPGLGLRLIYFSYDVKMKEKGDIPEGYSVSREKKERFSLILESASTNQTSMYLCASSLPGQGREQYFGPGTRLTVT.